The 21 T cell receptor beta chains below all came from one sample that was sequenced in a study of T cell repertoires in cytomegalovirus infection. What these receptors recognize is not known. TCRdb reanalysed the reads using MiXCR and keeps one entry per CDR3 protein. The sample holds hundreds of thousands of distinct CDR3 sequences, about 30% seen once. The sample in question was cultured PBMCs, obtained from culture after CMV antigen stimulation. The receptors were gathered from a human donor in good health (CMV status not recorded). Some clones in this sample may be carry-over from other donors' samples.

In this sample, this clonotype turned up a few times. CDR3 sequence: CASSFPQGDEQYF. The CDR3 coding sequence is TGTGCCAGCAGTTTTCCACAGGGGGACGAGCAGTACTTC. The V call is TRBV5-4, the J call TRBJ2-7, with 8 nucleotides matching TRBD1. CDR1 and CDR2 (germline): SGHNT, YYREEE (reference sequence). The CDR3 is 13 amino acids. The trim removed 5 bases at V and 5 bases at J, leaving 6 bases unmatched.

This clonotype was recorded once. The CDR3 nucleotides are TGCAGTGCTAGAGCCCCGGCGGCGGCAACCCCCTACGAGCAGTACTTC. Its translation: CSARAPAAATPYEQYF. This rearrangement joins TRBV20-1 to TRBJ2-7; D gene ambiguous. V dropped 1 base and J dropped 2 bases, with 18 bases sitting between them. Germline CDR1 DFQATT, CDR2 SNEGSKA (reference sequence). This CDR3 region has 16 residues.

This chain connects TRBV12-3 or TRBV12-4 to TRBJ1-3, with TRBD1 matching over 7 bases. CDR3 length equals 14 residues. V was clipped by 6 bases and J by 4 bases; unmatched bases: 6. For the CDR3, the DNA is TGTGCCAGCAGAAGGCAGGGGGTCGGAAACACCATATATTTT. Protein product: CASRRQGVGNTIYF.

This chain uses TRBV20-1 with TRBJ2-1; the match to TRBD2 covers 14 bases. V lost 2 bases and J lost 9; bases outside the gene matches: 6. This CDR3 has 15 residues. Germline CDR1 DFQATT, CDR2 SNEGSKA (reference sequence). CDR3 DNA: TGCAGTGCTAGATCCCCGGGACTAGCGGGAGTTGAGCAGTTCTTC. Amino acids: CSARSPGLAGVEQFF.

This chain connects TRBV7-9 to TRBJ2-6; D is unclear. The CDR3 contains 13 residues. Trimming stripped 5 bases from V and 3 bases from J, with 5 bases between. CDR1 SEHNR and CDR2 FQNEAQ come from the germline V gene (reference sequence). This CDR3 reads CASSPGGANVLTF. The CDR3 nucleotides read TGTGCCAGCAGCCCGGGTGGGGCCAACGTCCTGACTTTC.

This rearrangement joins TRBV20-1 to TRBJ2-1, with 8 bases identical to TRBD2. Per the germline V gene, CDR1 is DFQATT and CDR2 is SNEGSKA (reference sequence). The trim removed 6 bases at V and 0 bases at J, leaving 4 bases unmatched. The CDR3 runs to 14 residues. CDR3 protein: CSATGTSSYNEQFF. The CDR3, as DNA: TGCAGTGCCACCGGGACTAGCTCCTACAATGAGCAGTTCTTC.

The sample holds a few counts of this clonotype. A much larger clone sits a single nucleotide away, making a read error possible. The chain employs TRBV11-3 and TRBJ2-5, with TRBD1 matching over 7 bases. The junction had 2 bases not matched to a gene; V was cut back by 0 bases and J by 4 bases. CDR1 is SGHNT, CDR2 YENEEA, per germline. The CDR3 contains 14 residues. The CDR3 spells CASSLDPGGETQYF. The DNA for the CDR3 is TGTGCCAGCAGCTTAGATCCAGGGGGAGAGACCCAGTACTTC.

The V call is TRBV12-3 or TRBV12-4, the J call TRBJ1-2; possible D gene TRBD1, 5 bases. V lost 0 bases, J lost 4 bases, and 18 bases lay in between. The CDR3 has 17 residues. CDR3 loop: CASSLALGGTRVYGYTF. For the CDR3, the DNA is TGTGCCAGCAGTTTAGCGCTGGGGGGAACCCGGGTCTATGGCTACACCTTC.

This clonotype turned up a few times. The genes are TRBV15 and TRBJ1-1; D perhaps matches TRBD1 (5 bases). Trimming pared 5 bases from V and 3 bases from J, leaving 10 bases between. Germline assignment: CDR1 LNHNV and CDR2 YYDKDF (reference sequence). This CDR3 contains 13 residues. The CDR3 nucleotides read TGTGCCACCAGCCGGGACCCGTACACTGAAGCTTTCTTT. Translated: CATSRDPYTEAFF.

This clonotype was detected a few times. This chain links TRBV19 with TRBJ1-1, with D possibly TRBD1 on 6 matching bases. CDR1 LNHDA and CDR2 SQIVND come from the germline V gene (reference sequence). The V gene lost 4 bases and the J gene lost 4 bases, with 16 bases spanning the gap. This CDR3 contains 15 residues. CDR3 protein: CASSTGQYYGTEAFF. CDR3 coding DNA: TGTGCCAGTAGTACCGGACAGTACTATGGCACTGAAGCTTTCTTT.

The rearrangement uses TRBV14 and TRBJ1-5; weak D call: TRBD1 (5 bases). Trimming removed 1 base at V and 9 bases at J, with 13 bases between. The germline V gene encodes CDR1 SGHDN and CDR2 FVKESK. The CDR3 contains 14 residues. CDR3 sequence reads: CASSQALGQGPQHF. For the CDR3, the DNA is TGTGCCAGCAGCCAAGCTTTAGGTCAGGGGCCCCAGCATTTT.

This sequence joins TRBV6-1 and TRBJ1-1, with D unresolved. Trimming removed 6 bases at V and 3 bases at J, with 11 bases between. Germline CDR1 reads MNHNS; CDR2 reads SASEGT. CDR3 length: 13 residues. The CDR3 loop reads CASRPTPYTEAFF. CDR3 nucleotide sequence: TGTGCCAGCAGGCCGACACCTTACACTGAAGCTTTCTTT.

The chain joins TRBV6-8 to TRBJ1-1, with D tentatively TRBD1 (5 bases). The CDR3 loop spans 14 amino acids. The germline V gene encodes CDR1 MNHGY and CDR2 SAAAGT. Between the trimmed V and J ends, which lost 2 bases and 4 bases, there was a span of 11 bases. This chain's CDR3 is CASSYGGMGTEAFF. The CDR3 region has the DNA TGTGCCAGCAGTTACGGGGGAATGGGCACTGAAGCTTTCTTT.

The rearrangement joins TRBV6-1 to TRBJ2-7, with D unresolved. The CDR3 is 14 amino acids. Germline-derived CDR1 and CDR2 are MNHNS and SASEGT. V shed 0 bases and J shed 0 bases, with 6 bases lying between them. DNA for the CDR3: TGTGCCAGCAGTGAAGCGGTACCCTCCTACGAGCAGTACTTC. Protein: CASSEAVPSYEQYF.

This clonotype was seen a single time. The chain has TRBV20-1 and TRBJ2-7; TRBD2 aligns across 8 bases. Losses at the gene ends were 3 bases for V and 6 bases for J; bases not matched to a gene: 13. Germline V gene data show CDR1 as DFQATT and CDR2 as SNEGSKA (reference sequence). This CDR3 has 15 residues. CDR3 loop: CSASIAGRGSGEQYF. The CDR3 DNA follows: TGCAGTGCTAGCATAGCGGGAAGGGGTTCAGGCGAGCAGTACTTC.

This clonotype was seen many times. This chain uses TRBV7-2 with TRBJ2-1, with D possibly TRBD1 on 6 matching bases. Trimming removed 4 bases from V and 3 bases from J, with 13 bases in between. The CDR3 is made up of 15 amino acids. The germline V gene encodes CDR1 SGHTA and CDR2 FQGNSA. In DNA, the CDR3 is TGTGCCAGCAGCTCGTTTGAGGGGGACTACAATGAGCAGTTCTTC. Translating it yields CASSSFEGDYNEQFF.

The genes are TRBV12-3 or TRBV12-4 and TRBJ2-1; no clear D gene. Trimming pared 1 base from V and 12 bases from J, leaving 16 bases between. The CDR3 is 14 residues long. The CDR3 loop reads CASSLDRPSPGQFF. The CDR3 DNA sequence: TGTGCCAGCAGTTTAGACCGACCCTCCCCAGGGCAGTTCTTC.

This clonotype was found many times. The chain employs TRBV7-2 and TRBJ2-3, with TRBD2 as a possible D gene (7 bases). V was trimmed by 3 bases and J by 2 bases, leaving 15 bases between them. The CDR3 totals 16 residues. The germline V gene has CDR1 SGHTA and CDR2 FQGNSA. In DNA, the CDR3 is TGTGCCAGCAGCTTCGAATTGGCGGGGGCCACAGATACGCAGTATTTT. The encoded protein is CASSFELAGATDTQYF.

This clonotype has only one observation. The chain carries TRBV5-4 and TRBJ2-3; no clear D gene. This CDR3 comprises 14 residues. Trimming shortened V by 2 bases and J by 1 base, and 8 bases separated the two germline ends. Germline V gene sequence: CDR1 SGHNT, CDR2 YYREEE (reference sequence). The CDR3 DNA reads TGTGCCAGCAGCTTCTACTTGGGCACAGATACGCAGTATTTT. Its translation: CASSFYLGTDTQYF.

This clonotype was counted many times. The rearrangement links TRBV7-2 to TRBJ1-1; the D is unclear. Germline V CDR1 and CDR2: SGHTA, FQGNSA. The germline V and J ends were trimmed by 5 bases and 3 bases, with 10 bases remaining between them. The CDR3 is 13 amino acids. The CDR3 protein is CASSSQKDTEAFF. CDR3 coding DNA: TGTGCCAGCAGCAGCCAGAAGGACACTGAAGCTTTCTTT.

This clonotype has just a few counts. J is TRBJ1-2 and V is TRBV6-5, with D hard to call. The germline V gene encodes CDR1 MNHEY and CDR2 SVGAGI. The CDR3 is 14 residues long. V lost 0 bases and J 4 bases, leaving 9 bases between the germline ends. The CDR3 sequence: CASSYSGGRYGYTF. The DNA for the CDR3 is TGTGCCAGCAGTTACTCGGGCGGGCGCTATGGCTACACCTTC.